The 20 T cell receptor beta chains below were found in one sample sequenced in a study of blood T cell dynamics during melanoma immunotherapy. Sequencing was performed with immunoSEQ multiplex PCR; in TCRdb, only in-frame clones are kept and a portion is missing. The profile covers 25,000 to 30,000 clones, with approximately 88% appearing a single time and about 9.4% taken by the ten largest. Time point denoted: week 3, after first cycle of checkpoint inhibitor. This specimen consisted of blood, obtained from a patient treated with checkpoint blockade. The receptors originated from a human donor with melanoma.

The chain combines TRBV5-1 with TRBJ1-2; 8 bases line up with TRBD1. The V gene end was trimmed by 1 base and the J gene end by 6 bases; junction bases not matched to a gene: 5. The CDR3 runs to 14 residues. The germline CDR1 and CDR2 sequences are SGHRS and YFSETQ. CDR3 region: CASSLFQGADGYTF. The CDR3 bases are TGCGCCAGCAGCTTGTTCCAGGGGGCGGATGGCTACACCTTC.

A remark on this clone: No DNA is shown, since the ends of the CDR3 on it are uncertain; the CDR3 is the one TCRdb lists. The CDR3 spells CASSFGEGTGESYEQYF. V is TRBV12-1 and J is TRBJ2-7; the table assigns TRBD1, which was not confirmed against the DNA. TRBV12-1 is a pseudogene segment. Counting both end residues, the CDR3 totals 17 amino acids.

The V call is TRBV5-1, the J call TRBJ2-7, with D uncertain. CDR1 SGHRS and CDR2 YFSETQ come from the germline V gene. There are 14 residues in the CDR3. The germline V and J ends were trimmed by 0 bases and 0 bases, with 7 bases remaining between them. The CDR3 spells CASSLERSSYEQYF. The DNA for the CDR3 is TGCGCCAGCAGCTTGGAAAGGAGCTCCTACGAGCAGTACTTC. Drawing the rest from reference TRBV5-1 and TRBJ2-7, the complete variable domain is KAGVTQTPRYLIKTRGQQVTLSCSPISGHRSVSWYQQTPGQGLQFLFEYFSETQRNKGNFPGRFSGRQFSNSRSEMNVSTLELGDSALYLCASSLERSSYEQYFGPGTRLTVT.

The chain is built from TRBV9 and TRBJ2-7; 11 positions agree with TRBD2. Trimming at V came to 0 bases and at J to 6 bases, leaving 2 bases not matched to a gene. The V gene's germline CDR1 is SGDLS and CDR2 YYNGEE. CDR3 length equals 14 residues. The CDR3 sequence: CASSVGGTSGEQYF. The DNA for the CDR3 is TGTGCCAGCAGCGTAGGGGGGACTAGCGGCGAGCAGTACTTC.

The gene calls are TRBV6-1 and TRBJ2-1; D is ambiguous. Germline V CDR1 and CDR2: MNHNS, SASEGT. The CDR3 is made up of 16 amino acids. The V end was cut by 4 bases, the J end by 4 bases, with 17 bases between. The CDR3 sequence is CASSVLGPNFYNEQFF. CDR3 bases: TGTGCCAGCAGTGTTCTCGGTCCCAATTTTTACAATGAGCAGTTCTTC.

V usage is TRBV10-1 and J usage is TRBJ1-2; 8 bases are shared with TRBD1. CDR3 length: 17 amino acids. Trimming cost V 4 bases and J 4 bases; bases outside gene matches: 14. The germline CDR1 and CDR2 sequences are WNHNN and SYGVQD (reference sequence). The CDR3 reads CASSVGSGQELIYGYTF. The CDR3 DNA is TGCGCCAGCAGTGTGGGGTCGGGACAGGAGTTGATCTATGGCTACACCTTC.

V and J are TRBV19 and TRBJ1-6; weak D call: TRBD1 (5 bases). CDR3 size: 14 residues. V was clipped by 0 bases and J by 8 bases, with 8 bases between them. Germline-derived CDR1 and CDR2 are LNHDA and SQIVND (reference sequence). The CDR3 DNA reads TGTGCCAGTAGTATAGACACGGGGGATTCACCCCTCCACTTT. Protein product: CASSIDTGDSPLHF.

V is TRBV29-1 and J is TRBJ2-1; 9 bases are a match to TRBD2. Unmatched junction bases numbered 10, after V lost 6 bases and J lost 4 bases. This CDR3 comprises 15 residues. In germline, CDR1 is SQVTM, CDR2 ANQGSEA. In nucleotides, the CDR3 is TGCAGCGTGGGCCCGCCTAGCGGGGTTTACAATGAGCAGTTCTTC. Its translation: CSVGPPSGVYNEQFF.

This clone was counted only a few times. The chain links TRBV28 to TRBJ1-5; tentative D call: TRBD1 (5 bases). This CDR3 contains 15 residues. Looked up from germline, CDR1 is MDHEN and CDR2 is SYDVKM. The ends were cut back, 6 bases at V and 3 bases at J, with 15 bases in the middle. The CDR3 reads CASSSDTATNQPQHF. CDR3 nucleotide sequence: TGTGCCAGCAGCTCGGACACCGCGACCAATCAGCCCCAGCATTTT.

V usage is TRBV6-4 and J usage is TRBJ1-4, with D possibly matching TRBD1 (5 bases). There are 14 residues in the CDR3. The V gene's germline CDR1 is MRHNA and CDR2 SNTAGT. V lost 6 bases and J lost 2, with 10 bases in between. DNA of the CDR3: TGTGCCAGCAGCAAACAGGAGACTAATGAAAAACTGTTTTTT. Translating it yields CASSKQETNEKLFF.

This chain uses TRBV28 with TRBJ1-1, with D perhaps matching TRBD1 (6 bases). Germline V CDR1 and CDR2: MDHEN, SYDVKM. Trimming removed 6 bases at V and 5 bases at J, with 16 bases between. The CDR3 contains 14 residues. The DNA of the CDR3 is TGTGCCAGCAGGACCAGGGGAGGGAGGACTGAAGCTTTCTTT. This encodes CASRTRGGRTEAFF.

This sequence joins TRBV5-1 and TRBJ2-1; D not certain. Germline V gene lookup returns CDR1 SGHRS and CDR2 YFSETQ. This CDR3 is built from 16 residues. V shed 0 bases and J shed 0 bases, with 10 bases lying between them. The CDR3 reads CASSLDGGSSYNEQFF. Here the CDR3 DNA reads TGCGCCAGCAGCTTGGATGGCGGTAGCTCCTACAATGAGCAGTTCTTC.

The chain links TRBV4-1 to TRBJ2-7, with 7 bases aligning to TRBD2. The J segment lost 3 bases and the V segment lost 0 bases, leaving 5 bases of the junction unmatched. There are 15 residues in the CDR3. Looked up from germline, CDR1 is MGHRA and CDR2 is YSYEKL. The CDR3 DNA is TGCGCCAGCAGCCAAGATAGCTGGGGGGGCTACGAGCAGTACTTC. This translates into CASSQDSWGGYEQYF.

Comments on this clone: At one boundary the junction diverges from the germline segment, which might be a read error. The chain employs TRBV5-1 and TRBJ2-7; TRBD2 matches at 9 bases. Germline V gives CDR1 SGHRS, CDR2 YFSETQ. CDR3 length: 14 amino acids. CDR3 sequence (DNA): TGTGCCAGCAGCGGACTAGCGAGCTCCTACGAGCAGTACTTC. Translation: CASSGLASSYEQYF. Full variable domain (rest looked up from reference TRBV5-1 and TRBJ2-7): KAGVTQTPRYLIKTRGQQVTLSCSPISGHRSVSWYQQTPGQGLQFLFEYFSETQRNKGNFPGRFSGRQFSNSRSEMNVSTLELGDSALYLCASSGLASSYEQYFGPGTRLTVT.

This chain connects TRBV19 to TRBJ1-5; TRBD1 matches 9 bases. Unmatched junction bases numbered 2, after V lost 4 bases and J lost 4 bases. Germline V CDR1 and CDR2: LNHDA, SQIVND (reference sequence). This CDR3 spans 14 amino acids. The chain's CDR3 is CASSTGQGNQPQHF. The CDR3 bases are TGTGCCAGTAGTACTGGACAGGGGAATCAGCCCCAGCATTTT.

The V gene is TRBV28, the J gene TRBJ2-3; possible D gene TRBD1, 5 bases. There are 16 residues in the CDR3. Trimming took off 6 bases at V and 4 bases at J, with 20 bases between the two ends. Germline-derived CDR1 and CDR2 are MDHEN and SYDVKM. The CDR3 sequence is CASSPQGRVRADTQYF. The CDR3, as DNA: TGTGCCAGCAGCCCGCAGGGTCGGGTTAGGGCAGATACGCAGTATTTT.

The chain carries TRBV27 and TRBJ2-3; D is perhaps TRBD1 or TRBD2 (5 bases each). Per the germline V gene, CDR1 is MNHEY and CDR2 is SMNVEV (reference sequence). The CDR3 loop spans 16 amino acids. V gave up 2 bases and J gave up 0 bases, with 12 bases separating them. Written as DNA, the CDR3 is TGTGCCAGCAGTTTAAGTCTGGGACCCAGCACAGATACGCAGTATTTT. It codes for CASSLSLGPSTDTQYF.

V gene TRBV6-1 combines with J gene TRBJ2-2; 11 bases map to TRBD2. V was clipped by 1 base and J by 5 bases; unmatched bases: 3. The CDR3 sequence is 16 residues long. From germline, CDR1 is MNHNS and CDR2 SASEGT. In DNA form, the CDR3 reads TGTGCCAGCAGTGAAGAACTAGCGGGAGTGACCGGGGAGCTGTTTTTT. Amino acid sequence: CASSEELAGVTGELFF.

The rearrangement links TRBV5-1 to TRBJ2-3, with D perhaps matching TRBD2 (5 bases). V lost 3 bases and J lost 3, with 14 bases in between. This CDR3 has 15 amino acids. The germline V gene encodes CDR1 SGHRS and CDR2 YFSETQ. The CDR3 bases are TGCGCCAGCAGCTCCAAGGGTAGCGTGACAGATACGCAGTATTTT. Translating gives CASSSKGSVTDTQYF.

This sequence joins TRBV29-1 and TRBJ1-1, with TRBD1 matching 8 bases. The CDR3 extends over 13 amino acids. CDR1 and CDR2 from the germline V gene are SQVTM and ANQGSEA. V lost 4 bases to trimming and J lost 1 base; unmatched junction nucleotides: 2. The CDR3 is CSVGQGWNTEAFF. In nucleotides, the CDR3 is TGCAGCGTTGGACAGGGGTGGAACACTGAAGCTTTCTTT.